The 24 T cell receptor beta chains listed next were all sequenced from one sample in a study of blood T cell repertoires in COVID-19. Profiled with immunoSEQ multiplex PCR; TCRdb holds only in-frame clones, not every one. The sample records some 260,000 clones, 75% to 90% being singletons. Sequencing used PBMCs or T cells enriched from blood (not recorded which). The receptors stem from a woman in her 30s with acute COVID-19.

This clone was seen just once. The chain links TRBV7-2 to TRBJ2-1; 9 nucleotides line up with TRBD2. V was clipped by 1 base and J by 8 bases; unmatched bases: 6. Germline V CDR1 and CDR2: SGHTA, FQGNSA. The CDR3 has 15 amino acids. This chain's CDR3 is CASSLVSGSTDEQFF. The CDR3 bases are TGTGCCAGCAGCTTAGTTAGCGGGAGTACCGATGAGCAGTTCTTC.

This sequence joins TRBV27 and TRBJ2-6; 9 bases are shared with TRBD1. Germline-derived CDR1 and CDR2 are MNHEY and SMNVEV (reference sequence). The CDR3 is 19 amino acids. V lost 6 bases, J lost 2 bases, and 14 bases stayed unmatched. The CDR3 DNA reads as TGTGCCAGCAGCCCTTTCCGGGACAGGGTGGGGACTGGGGCCAACGTCCTGACTTTC. Its protein product is CASSPFRDRVGTGANVLTF.

V is TRBV2 and J is TRBJ1-2, with no clear D. With 8 bases removed from V and 5 bases from J, the gap between germline ends came to 18 bases. This CDR3 region has 14 residues. Germline V lookup: CDR1 SNHLY, CDR2 FYNNEI. CDR3 sequence reads: CASALIPGGYGYTF. The DNA of the CDR3 is TGTGCCAGCGCCCTCATACCGGGAGGTTATGGCTACACCTTC.

This clone occurred a few times. The V call is TRBV5-6, the J call TRBJ1-1; the D gene is possibly TRBD1 (5 bases). Germline CDR1 reads SGHDT; CDR2 reads YYEEEE. CDR3 size: 15 residues. V lost 5 bases and J 7 bases, leaving 21 bases between the germline ends. CDR3 nucleotide sequence: TGTGCCAGCAGTACCGTGACAGACACCTGGGGTGAAGCTTTCTTT. This translates into CASSTVTDTWGEAFF. Complete variable domain (other parts from reference TRBV5-6 and TRBJ1-1): DAGVTQSPTHLIKTRGQQVTLRCSPKSGHDTVSWYQQALGQGPQFIFQYYEEEERQRGNFPDRFSGHQFPNYSSELNVNALLLGDSALYLCASSTVTDTWGEAFFGQGTRLTVV.

The V call is TRBV4-1, the J call TRBJ2-3; D call uncertain. V lost 0 bases and J lost 0, with 13 bases in between. The CDR3 has 17 amino acids. Germline loops: CDR1 MGHRA, CDR2 YSYEKL. The CDR3 DNA follows: TGCGCCAGCAGCCAAGATGCAGCAGCGACTAGCACAGATACGCAGTATTTT. It specifies CASSQDAAATSTDTQYF.

DNA for the CDR3: TGTGCCAGCAGCTTTCGGGACAGGGCCTATGGCTACACCTTC. It encodes CASSFRDRAYGYTF. This sequence joins TRBV5-4 and TRBJ1-2; 9 positions match TRBD1. Per the germline V gene, CDR1 is SGHNT and CDR2 is YYREEE (reference sequence). Trimming at V came to 2 bases and at J to 4 bases, leaving 3 bases not matched to a gene. CDR3 length: 14 residues. Supplemented by reference TRBV5-4 and TRBJ1-2, the full variable domain reads ETGVTQSPTHLIKTRGQQVTLRCSSQSGHNTVSWYQQALGQGPQFIFQYYREEENGRGNFPPRFSGLQFPNYSSELNVNALELDDSALYLCASSFRDRAYGYTFGSGTRLTVV.

The chain recombines TRBV7-9 with TRBJ2-1; 7 nucleotides align to TRBD1. J lost 6 bases, V lost 5 bases, and 4 bases had no gene match. Germline CDR1 reads SEHNR; CDR2 reads FQNEAQ (reference sequence). This CDR3 comprises 13 residues. CDR3 residues: CASSQDRPNEQFF. The CDR3 DNA sequence: TGTGCCAGCAGCCAGGACAGGCCCAATGAGCAGTTCTTC.

The gene calls are TRBV29-1 and TRBJ1-2; D not certain. Trimming removed 1 base from V and 3 bases from J, with 6 bases in between. CDR3 length: 12 residues. Germline V gives CDR1 SQVTM, CDR2 ANQGSEA. CDR3 sequence: CSVEGRYYGYTF. The CDR3 coding sequence is TGCAGCGTTGAAGGTCGTTACTATGGCTACACCTTC.

The chain carries TRBV5-1 and TRBJ2-1; the match to TRBD2 covers 11 bases. The CDR3 extends over 16 amino acids. The germline V gene has CDR1 SGHRS and CDR2 YFSETQ. V was clipped by 4 bases and J by 8 bases; unmatched bases: 11. The CDR3 region is CASSQDGLAGGDEQFF. CDR3 coding DNA: TGCGCCAGCAGCCAAGATGGCCTAGCGGGGGGCGATGAGCAGTTCTTC.

This chain joins TRBV11-2 and TRBJ2-3; TRBD2 matches 9 bases. The CDR3 sequence is 13 residues long. In germline, CDR1 is SGHAT, CDR2 FQNNGV. The J segment lost 6 bases and the V segment lost 4 bases, leaving 2 bases of the junction unmatched. CDR3 sequence (DNA): TGTGCCAGCAGCTCCGCGGGAGGGGATACGCAGTATTTT. It specifies CASSSAGGDTQYF.

The chain uses TRBV2 and TRBJ2-1; D gene ambiguous. This CDR3 spans 13 amino acids. Trimming left V 4 bases short and J 4 bases short, with 8 bases between. Germline CDR1 is SNHLY and CDR2 is FYNNEI. CDR3 in amino acids: CASSGDEYNEQFF. CDR3 DNA: TGTGCCAGCAGTGGAGATGAGTACAATGAGCAGTTCTTC.

The chain combines TRBV5-1 with TRBJ1-3; 7 bases match TRBD1. Looked up from germline, CDR1 is SGHRS and CDR2 is YFSETQ. V dropped 4 bases and J dropped 6; count of bases not matched to a gene: 4. The CDR3 covers 13 residues. The CDR3 DNA is TGCGCCAGCAGCCACAGGGGAGAAAACACCATATATTTT. It specifies CASSHRGENTIYF.

This clone was seen a few times. V usage is TRBV19 and J usage is TRBJ1-1, with D perhaps matching TRBD1 (6 bases). The CDR3 is 14 amino acids. The V and J ends lost 8 bases and 5 bases respectively, with 18 bases between them. CDR1 and CDR2 (germline): LNHDA, SQIVND (reference sequence). In DNA, the CDR3 is TGTGCCAGTTCCACCCGGGGGGCAGGGACTGAAGCTTTCTTT. Protein sequence: CASSTRGAGTEAFF. Full variable domain (missing parts from reference TRBV19 and TRBJ1-1): DGGITQSPKYLFRKEGQNVTLSCEQNLNHDAMYWYRQDPGQGLRLIYYSQIVNDFQKGDIAEGYSVSREKKESFPLTVTSAQKNPTAFYLCASSTRGAGTEAFFGQGTRLTVV.

The chain employs TRBV7-2 and TRBJ1-6; 9 nucleotides agree with TRBD1. Trimming at V came to 3 bases and at J to 7 bases, leaving 1 base not matched to a gene. Germline values: CDR1 SGHTA, CDR2 FQGNSA. The CDR3 consists of 14 residues. This CDR3 is CASSFGQGNSPLHF. The CDR3 coding sequence is TGTGCCAGCAGCTTCGGACAGGGGAATTCACCCCTCCACTTT.

The gene calls are TRBV9 and TRBJ1-6; no clear D gene. This CDR3 has 15 residues. Looked up from germline, CDR1 is SGDLS and CDR2 is YYNGEE. V was clipped by 3 bases and J by 6 bases, with 13 bases between them. The CDR3 DNA follows: TGTGCCAGCAGCGCGGAAGTAGGGAGTAATTCACCCCTCCACTTT. Its protein product is CASSAEVGSNSPLHF.

The rearrangement uses TRBV28 and TRBJ2-2; D might be TRBD1 (6 bases). The CDR3 is made up of 15 amino acids. Germline assignment: CDR1 MDHEN and CDR2 SYDVKM. V was clipped by 5 bases and J by 5 bases, with 15 bases between them. The CDR3 region is CASSLHRVTTGELFF. CDR3 sequence (DNA): TGTGCCAGCAGTCTGCACAGGGTAACAACCGGGGAGCTGTTTTTT.

V and J are TRBV28 and TRBJ2-4, with a weak D call TRBD2 (7 bases). The ends were cut back, 2 bases at V and 5 bases at J, with 16 bases in the middle. The CDR3 runs to 16 residues. In germline, CDR1 is MDHEN, CDR2 SYDVKM. In nucleotides, the CDR3 is TGTGCCAGCAGTTTAAGGGGGGGAGGCAGGGAAAACATTCAGTACTTC. It specifies CASSLRGGGRENIQYF.

The chain couples TRBV28 to TRBJ1-6, with TRBD1 matching over 9 bases. Trimming took 1 base from V and 0 from J; bases not matched to a gene: 4. Per the germline V gene, CDR1 is MDHEN and CDR2 is SYDVKM. CDR3 length: 18 amino acids. The CDR3 DNA reads TGTGCCAGCAGTTTATATGGACAGGGGAACTCCTATAATTCACCCCTCCACTTT. Protein product: CASSLYGQGNSYNSPLHF.

The CDR3 sequence is CASSIGQDGYTF. The CDR3 DNA is TGTGCCAGTAGTATTGGGCAGGATGGCTACACCTTC. The chain links TRBV19 to TRBJ1-2; no firm D call. V dropped 3 bases and J dropped 6 bases, with 8 bases sitting between them. CDR3 length equals 12 residues. Germline CDR1 reads LNHDA; CDR2 reads SQIVND (reference sequence). Looking up the rest from reference TRBV19 and TRBJ1-2 gives the full variable domain: DGGITQSPKYLFRKEGQNVTLSCEQNLNHDAMYWYRQDPGQGLRLIYYSQIVNDFQKGDIAEGYSVSREKKESFPLTVTSAQKNPTAFYLCASSIGQDGYTFGSGTRLTVV.

The rearrangement uses TRBV6-4 and TRBJ2-7; D remains ambiguous. Germline CDR1 and CDR2: MRHNA and SNTAGT. The CDR3 loop spans 15 amino acids. Trimming cost V 4 bases and J 3 bases, with 16 bases left between them. In DNA, the CDR3 is TGTGCCAGCAGTGTACTACTTTCCCTCGTCTACGAGCAGTACTTC. It encodes CASSVLLSLVYEQYF.

This clone was counted between two and nine times. The genes are TRBV7-9 and TRBJ1-1; 7 bases line up with TRBD1. The CDR3 spans 14 residues. Germline lookup yields CDR1 SEHNR and CDR2 FQNEAQ (reference sequence). With 5 bases clipped from V and 3 bases from J, the junction kept 6 bases outside the gene matches. CDR3 region: CASSDHTGDTEAFF. The CDR3 nucleotides read TGTGCCAGCAGCGACCACACAGGGGACACTGAAGCTTTCTTT.

CDR3 nucleotide sequence: TGTGCCAGCAGCTTAACCGGCCCTGAAAGCGGGATTGATGAGCAGTTCTTC. It codes for CASSLTGPESGIDEQFF. The rearrangement uses TRBV7-8 and TRBJ2-1, with 7 bases fitting TRBD2. Trimming cost V 2 bases and J 8 bases; bases outside gene matches: 15. The germline V gene encodes CDR1 SGHVS and CDR2 FQNEAQ. There are 17 residues in the CDR3.

Only a few counts were recorded for this clone. The chain is built from TRBV7-3 and TRBJ2-7; D possibly corresponds to TRBD1 (6 bases). CDR1 and CDR2 (germline): SGHTA, FQGTGA. The V gene lost 3 bases and the J gene lost 7 bases, with 13 bases spanning the gap. The CDR3 extends over 13 amino acids. CDR3: CASSFASRGEQYF. CDR3 coding DNA: TGTGCCAGCAGCTTCGCTAGCAGGGGTGAGCAGTACTTC.

CDR3 coding DNA: TGTGCCACCAGCACCCGGGTTAGCGGGAACGAGCAGTACTTC. Translation gives CATSTRVSGNEQYF. The V call is TRBV15, the J call TRBJ2-7; 8 positions match TRBD2. V shed 4 bases, J shed 5 bases, and the junction held 7 bases outside the gene matches. This CDR3 is 14 amino acids long. CDR1 and CDR2 (germline): LNHNV, YYDKDF (reference sequence).